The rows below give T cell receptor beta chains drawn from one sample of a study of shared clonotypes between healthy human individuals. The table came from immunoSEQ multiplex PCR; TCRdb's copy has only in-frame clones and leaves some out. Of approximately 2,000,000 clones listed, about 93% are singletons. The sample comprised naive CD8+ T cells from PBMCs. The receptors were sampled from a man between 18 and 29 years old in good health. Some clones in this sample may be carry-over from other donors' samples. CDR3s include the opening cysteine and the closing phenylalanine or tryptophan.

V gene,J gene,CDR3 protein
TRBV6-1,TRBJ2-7,CASMSRAGGLYEQYF
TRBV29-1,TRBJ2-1,CSVFILAYEQFF
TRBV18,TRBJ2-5,CASSKDGYTQETQYF
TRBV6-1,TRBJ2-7,CASSASSGGKEQYF
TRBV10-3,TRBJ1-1,CAIRGPGNTEAFF
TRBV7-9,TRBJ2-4,CASSAAPGYGGTNIQYF
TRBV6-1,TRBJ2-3,CASPPAAASTDTQYF
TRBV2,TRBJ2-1,CASSELPSSDNEQFF
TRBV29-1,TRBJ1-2,CSVDGQLNYGYTF
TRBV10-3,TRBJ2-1,CAISGGASGASSYNEQFF
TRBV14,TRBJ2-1,CASSHLAGPYNEQFF
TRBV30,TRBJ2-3,CARGGNPSTDTQYF
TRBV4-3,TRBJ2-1,CASGMGGRTFDEQFF
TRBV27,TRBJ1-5,CASSPGTGGNQPQHF
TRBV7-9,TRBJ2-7,CASSSPTNSYEQYF
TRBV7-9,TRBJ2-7,CASSLDPYEQYF
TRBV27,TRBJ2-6,CASSFGSGANVLTF
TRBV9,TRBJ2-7,CASSSGDWGYEQYF
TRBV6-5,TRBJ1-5,CASSWLNQPQHF
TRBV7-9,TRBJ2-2,CASSLASLRGPQGELFF
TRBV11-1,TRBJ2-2,CASSLLHGSTGELFF
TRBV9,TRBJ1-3,CASSVSKDSSGNTIYF
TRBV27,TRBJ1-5,CASSSLPRSNQPQHF
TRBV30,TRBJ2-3,CAWSPLLGSADTQYF
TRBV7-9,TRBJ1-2,CASREIGQETPYGYTF
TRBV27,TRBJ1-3,CASSPLTGGVGNTIYF
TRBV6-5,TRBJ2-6,CASSYGGGGANVLTF
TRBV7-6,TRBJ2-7,CASSDGDRIYEQYF